This entry describes one T cell receptor (beta chain). Its matching antigen is unknown. This sample is part of a study of T cell responses to AZD1222 COVID-19 vaccine. Broader study findings: Recipients of two AZD1222 doses showed rising Spike-specific TCR breadth and depth. Only six or seven AZD1222 recipients were seropositive at baseline. White British ancestry dominated among donors, who included more females, and clonal diversity was possibly underestimated.

Second doses that came at about 4 or about 12 weeks were put together. CDR3 size: 14 residues. The germline CDR1 and CDR2 sequences are SGHTA and FQGTGA. Trimming removed 5 bases from V and 6 bases from J, with 13 bases in between. The protocol was immunoSEQ multiplex PCR, while the TCRdb copy is restricted to in-frame clones and leaves out a portion. The data hold roughly 120,000 clones, with 80% to 90% observed a single time. The chain joins TRBV7-3 to TRBJ2-2; D might be TRBD1 (6 bases). The source was peripheral blood, collected 28 days after the second AZD1222 dose. This receptor was obtained from an adult who received the AZD1222 COVID-19 vaccine. CDR3 coding DNA: TGTGCCAGCAGCATCAGGACAGTACCCGGGGAGCTGTTTTTT. This gives the protein CASSIRTVPGELFF.